Below are 19 T cell receptor beta chains sequenced from a single sample in a study of CD8+CD57+ T cells in acquired aplastic anemia. Genomic DNA provided the template from which TCR beta VDJ and CDR3 profiles were obtained. TCRdb fed the reads into MiXCR, producing one record per CDR3 protein. The repertoire has roughly 200,000 distinct CDR3 sequences, 65% of them found once; the top ten carry around 50%. Flow cytometry had shown expanded CD8+CD57+ cells in the patients chosen for sequencing. Sequencing was performed on sorted CD4+, CD8+, or CD8+CD57+ T cells (not recorded which) from PBMCs. These TCRs come from a human donor with aplastic anemia.

V usage is TRBV19 and J usage is TRBJ1-5, with no clear D. Trimming took 8 bases from V and 0 from J, leaving 5 bases between them. CDR1 and CDR2 from the germline V gene are LNHDA and SQIVND (reference sequence). The CDR3 loop spans 12 amino acids. The CDR3 here is CASGNSNQPQHF. CDR3 DNA sequence: TGTGCCAGTGGAAATAGCAATCAGCCCCAGCATTTT.

This clonotype was detected only a few times. Its ends do not fully match the called genes, so a read error is possible. This chain links TRBV7-3 with TRBJ2-1; D remains unclear. Germline V CDR1 and CDR2: SGHTA, FQGTGA. The CDR3 has 13 amino acids. CDR3 in amino acids: CASSLQRYNEQFF. DNA for the CDR3: TGTGCTAGCAGCTTACAAAGATACAATGAGCAGTTCTTC.

The genes are TRBV2 and TRBJ2-1, with TRBD2 matching 9 bases. This CDR3 has 15 residues. With 0 bases clipped from V and 7 bases from J, the junction kept 4 bases outside the gene matches. Germline lookup yields CDR1 SNHLY and CDR2 FYNNEI. CDR3 DNA sequence: TGTGCCAGCAGTGAAGCTAGCGGGAGAGTTAATGAGCAGTTCTTC. Protein sequence: CASSEASGRVNEQFF.

The chain carries TRBV20-1 and TRBJ2-3; tentative D call: TRBD1 (5 bases). Germline lookup yields CDR1 DFQATT and CDR2 SNEGSKA (reference sequence). Trimming removed 2 bases at V and 5 bases at J, with 11 bases between. CDR3 length equals 13 residues. CDR3 sequence reads: CSARQGSLDTQYF. CDR3 nucleotide sequence: TGCAGTGCTAGACAGGGTTCGTTAGATACGCAGTATTTT.

The rearrangement uses TRBV7-9 and TRBJ1-2; D is unresolved. Germline V lookup: CDR1 SEHNR, CDR2 FQNEAQ (reference sequence). The V end was cut by 0 bases, the J end by 8 bases, with 10 bases between. This CDR3 region has 13 residues. CDR3 protein: CASSLARVEGYTF. The CDR3 bases are TGTGCCAGCAGCTTAGCGAGGGTTGAGGGCTACACCTTC.

The V gene is TRBV20-1, the J gene TRBJ2-2, with TRBD1 matching over 7 bases. The V gene end was trimmed by 6 bases and the J gene end by 7 bases; junction bases not matched to a gene: 5. The CDR3 contains 12 residues. The germline V gene has CDR1 DFQATT and CDR2 SNEGSKA (reference sequence). The CDR3 is CSARDSFGELFF. The CDR3 DNA is TGCAGTGCCCGGGACAGTTTCGGGGAGCTGTTTTTT.

CDR3 protein: CASSVEGHTQETQYF. The CDR3 bases are TGTGCCAGCAGCGTAGAGGGACACACCCAAGAGACCCAGTACTTC. The J gene is TRBJ2-5, the V gene TRBV9, with a possible D match to TRBD1 (6 bases). The germline V gene has CDR1 SGDLS and CDR2 YYNGEE. The CDR3 has 15 residues. V gave up 0 bases and J gave up 1 base, with 10 bases separating them.

The CDR3 coding sequence is TGTGCCAGCACCGCCGGGAGGCCCCAGCATGAGCAGTTCTTC. Amino acids: CASTAGRPQHEQFF. The chain carries TRBV7-2 and TRBJ2-1; TRBD2 aligns across 7 bases. Germline V CDR1 and CDR2: SGHTA, FQGNSA. The V and J ends lost 7 bases and 8 bases, in that order; junction bases with no gene match: 11. The CDR3 sequence is 14 residues long.

The genes are TRBV7-2 and TRBJ2-1; D ambiguous. The length of the CDR3 is 14 residues. Deletions cut 9 bases from V and 6 bases from J, with 18 bases between. Per germline, CDR1 SGHTA and CDR2 FQGNSA. The CDR3 protein is CASSSPRWSNEQFF. The CDR3 region has the DNA TGTGCCAGTAGTAGTCCCCGATGGTCCAATGAGCAGTTCTTC.

This clonotype was picked up a small number of times. The V gene is TRBV24-1, the J gene TRBJ2-5; D remains unclear. Trimming left V 9 bases short and J 2 bases short, with 12 bases between. CDR1 is KGHDR and CDR2 is SFDVKD in the germline V gene. The CDR3 is 13 residues long. CDR3 sequence reads: CATGDGSQETQYF. The CDR3 bases are TGTGCCACCGGAGACGGCAGTCAAGAGACCCAGTACTTC.

In its sample, this clonotype was seen a few times. J is TRBJ2-3 and V is TRBV19; 9 bases map to TRBD2. The CDR3 is 13 amino acids. J gave up 10 bases and V 1 base, and 3 bases lay outside the gene matches. Germline V gene data show CDR1 as LNHDA and CDR2 as SQIVND (reference sequence). DNA for the CDR3: TGTGCCAGTAGTATAGCTAGCGGGGAATCGCAGTATTTT. Encoded protein: CASSIASGESQYF.

This clonotype appeared a single time. This chain uses TRBV19 with TRBJ1-5; D gene uncertain. CDR1 and CDR2 from the germline V gene are LNHDA and SQIVND (reference sequence). The germline V and J ends were trimmed by 6 bases and 3 bases, with 12 bases remaining between them. The CDR3 runs to 14 residues. CDR3 region: CASRSPGPNQPQHF. The CDR3 DNA reads TGTGCCAGTAGGTCCCCGGGCCCCAATCAGCCCCAGCATTTT.

The chain couples TRBV11-3 to TRBJ2-1, with TRBD1 matching 8 bases. CDR1 is SGHNT and CDR2 is YENEEA in the germline V gene. The CDR3 runs 15 residues. J gave up 3 bases and V 5 bases, and 6 bases lay outside the gene matches. CDR3 bases: TGTGCCAGCAGCACTCGGACAGGGTTCTACAATGAGCAGTTCTTC. Its translation: CASSTRTGFYNEQFF.

V and J are TRBV29-1 and TRBJ2-7; 8 nucleotides align to TRBD1. This CDR3 spans 13 amino acids. Unmatched junction bases numbered 6, after V lost 6 bases and J lost 2 bases. Germline CDR1 SQVTM, CDR2 ANQGSEA. The CDR3 sequence: CSVDGQGAYEQYF. CDR3 coding DNA: TGCAGCGTCGATGGACAGGGCGCCTACGAGCAGTACTTC.

Many counts were recorded for this clonotype. V and J are TRBV6-5 and TRBJ1-5, with 8 bases matching TRBD1. This CDR3 is built from 19 residues. Germline-derived CDR1 and CDR2 are MNHEY and SVGAGI. The V and J ends lost 5 bases and 0 bases, in that order; junction bases with no gene match: 15. CDR3 coding DNA: TGTGCCAGCAGTCAAGCGACAGGGGCCGGATTTTATAGCAATCAGCCCCAGCATTTT. It is translated as CASSQATGAGFYSNQPQHF.

V and J are TRBV7-2 and TRBJ2-7; D gene uncertain. CDR3 size: 14 residues. Germline values: CDR1 SGHTA, CDR2 FQGNSA. V shed 4 bases and J shed 3 bases, with 13 bases lying between them. CDR3 in amino acids: CASSSSYGYYEQYF. CDR3 nucleotide sequence: TGTGCCAGCAGCTCGAGTTACGGTTACTACGAGCAGTACTTC.

The rearrangement joins TRBV24-1 to TRBJ1-5; no firm D call. The CDR3 length is 15 residues. Germline CDR1 reads KGHDR; CDR2 reads SFDVKD. Trimming shortened V by 3 bases and J by 0 bases, and 8 bases separated the two germline ends. The CDR3: CATSDRHHSNQPQHF. The CDR3 DNA sequence: TGTGCCACCAGTGATAGGCATCATAGCAATCAGCCCCAGCATTTT.

The chain recombines TRBV24-1 with TRBJ2-7; the D gene is possibly TRBD1 (5 bases). V shed 3 bases and J shed 5 bases, with 19 bases lying between them. The length of the CDR3 is 16 residues. Looked up from germline, CDR1 is KGHDR and CDR2 is SFDVKD. The CDR3: CATSDGIRWGRDEQYF. CDR3 sequence (DNA): TGTGCCACCAGTGATGGAATCCGGTGGGGCAGGGACGAGCAGTACTTC.

Concerning this clonotype itself: Being one base from a much bigger clone, this may be a read error. This chain links TRBV14 with TRBJ1-4; possibly TRBD1 for D (5 bases). The CDR3 covers 15 residues. CDR1 is SGHDN, CDR2 FVKESK, per germline. CDR3 DNA sequence: TGTGCCAGCAGCCTGCTTGCGGACAACTATGAAAAACTGCTTTTT. This sequence encodes CASSLLADNYEKLLF.